A single sample is the source of the 29 T cell receptor beta chains below, sequenced in a study of T cell responses to AZD1222 COVID-19 vaccine. Repertoires were generated with immunoSEQ multiplex PCR, while TCRdb's copy carries only in-frame clones and drops some. The top ten clones hold approximately 2% of a sample with 150,000 or so clones, 92% of them seen once. Sequencing was performed on peripheral blood, taken on day 0 of AZD1222 vaccination. The receptors were sampled from an adult in good health.

The chain joins TRBV28 to TRBJ1-1; the D gene is possibly TRBD1 (6 bases). The CDR3 sequence is 16 residues long. Trimming took off 6 bases at V and 1 base at J, with 18 bases between the two ends. Germline CDR1 and CDR2: MDHEN and SYDVKM. The CDR3 region has the DNA TGTGCCAGCAGAGTACCCGGGGGCCTGGGGAACACTGAAGCTTTCTTT. Its translation is CASRVPGGLGNTEAFF.

Note on this clone: In the same sample, other DNA sequences code for this CDR3. The genes are TRBV9 and TRBJ1-4; maybe TRBD1 (5 bases). With 0 bases removed from V and 5 bases from J, the gap between germline ends came to 11 bases. The CDR3 is made up of 15 amino acids. Germline assignment: CDR1 SGDLS and CDR2 YYNGEE. CDR3 amino acids: CASSVATGRNEKLFF. CDR3 DNA: TGTGCCAGCAGCGTAGCTACAGGCCGGAATGAAAAACTGTTTTTT. Filled out from reference TRBV9 and TRBJ1-4, the complete variable domain reads DSGVTQTPKHLITATGQRVTLRCSPRSGDLSVYWYQQSLDQGLQFLIQYYNGEERAKGNILERFSAQQFPDLHSELNLSSLELGDSALYFCASSVATGRNEKLFFGSGTQLSVL.

V gene TRBV7-2 combines with J gene TRBJ1-2; D gene uncertain. Germline-derived CDR1 and CDR2 are SGHTA and FQGNSA. Trimming left V 1 base short and J 8 bases short, with 11 bases between. The CDR3 is 13 amino acids. CDR3 protein: CASSLDQRRGYTF. DNA of the CDR3: TGTGCCAGCAGCTTAGACCAGCGTCGGGGCTACACCTTC. Filled out from reference TRBV7-2 and TRBJ1-2, the complete variable domain reads GAGVSQSPSNKVTEKGKDVELRCDPISGHTALYWYRQSLGQGLEFLIYFQGNSAPDKSGLPSDRFSAERTGGSVSTLTIQRTQQEDSAVYLCASSLDQRRGYTFGSGTRLTVV.

V usage is TRBV5-3 and J usage is TRBJ2-5; no firm D call. TRBV5-3 is given ORF status, its function remaining uncertain. CDR3 length equals 13 residues. V was shortened by 5 bases and J by 3 bases, with 11 bases between the two germline ends. As DNA, the CDR3 is TGTGCCAGAAGAGGTCTGATGAAAGAGACCCAGTACTTC. This sequence encodes CARRGLMKETQYF.

This chain links TRBV7-2 with TRBJ2-7; 8 bases agree with TRBD2. This CDR3 contains 14 residues. Germline V gene sequence: CDR1 SGHTA, CDR2 FQGNSA. With V trimmed by 6 bases and J by 3 bases, 7 bases remained unmatched. CDR3 sequence reads: CASSEAGGRYEQYF. For the CDR3, the DNA is TGTGCCAGCAGTGAGGCGGGGGGCCGCTACGAGCAGTACTTC.

The chain is built from TRBV27 and TRBJ2-7; D not resolved. V lost 5 bases and J lost 3, with 14 bases in between. Germline loops: CDR1 MNHEY, CDR2 SMNVEV (reference sequence). This CDR3 spans 14 amino acids. CDR3 coding DNA: TGTGCCAGCAGTCTCAGGTTCGCCATCTACGAGCAGTACTTC. This gives the protein CASSLRFAIYEQYF.

This chain uses TRBV13 with TRBJ1-5; 7 bases agree with TRBD1. Germline CDR1 and CDR2: PRHDT and FYEKMQ (reference sequence). Trimming at V came to 5 bases and at J to 4 bases, leaving 5 bases not matched to a gene. CDR3 length equals 14 residues. The chain's CDR3 is CASSPGQDNQPQHF. CDR3 nucleotide sequence: TGTGCCAGCAGCCCCGGACAGGATAATCAGCCCCAGCATTTT.

This clone was seen just once. The genes are TRBV12-3 or TRBV12-4 and TRBJ2-2, with no clear D. V was pared by 5 bases and J by 12 bases, with 7 bases between. The CDR3 loop spans 10 amino acids. The CDR3 DNA reads as TGTGCCAGCAGTGGTTCGAAGCTGTTTTTT. This codes for CASSGSKLFF.

V gene TRBV2 combines with J gene TRBJ2-4; D is unresolved. Per the germline V gene, CDR1 is SNHLY and CDR2 is FYNNEI. This CDR3 contains 14 residues. Trimming took 2 bases from V and 6 from J, leaving 11 bases between them. CDR3 coding DNA: TGTGCCAGCAGTGAACGATCTTGGGGAAACATTCAGTACTTC. This translates into CASSERSWGNIQYF.

The rearrangement uses TRBV21-1 and TRBJ2-5. TRBV21-1 is a recognized pseudogene. This CDR3 is built from 15 residues. The CDR3 loop is CASTPGSRGQETQYF. CDR3 in DNA: TGTGCCAGCACCCCTGGGTCGAGGGGCCAAGAGACCCAGTACTTC.

The rearrangement joins TRBV3-1 (or the pseudogene TRBV3-2) to TRBJ2-1; D remains ambiguous. The V and J ends lost 4 bases and 0 bases respectively, with 16 bases between them. Germline CDR1 LGHDT, CDR2 YNNKEL (reference sequence). The length of the CDR3 is 17 residues. The CDR3 sequence is CASSLGRGPSSYNEQFF. As DNA, the CDR3 is TGTGCCAGCAGCCTCGGGCGAGGTCCGAGCTCCTACAATGAGCAGTTCTTC.

The chain carries TRBV29-1 and TRBJ2-7; 8 nucleotides align to TRBD2. V was pared by 0 bases and J by 2 bases, with 3 bases of the junction left unmatched. CDR3 length: 14 residues. Germline lookup yields CDR1 SQVTM and CDR2 ANQGSEA. The CDR3 DNA follows: TGCAGCGTTGAAGAAACGGGGGGGGCCTACGAGCAGTACTTC. It codes for CSVEETGGAYEQYF.

J is TRBJ2-7 and V is TRBV7-6, with D possibly TRBD2 on 6 matching bases. CDR3 length: 15 residues. Trimming took 5 bases from V and 2 from J, leaving 16 bases between them. Per the germline V gene, CDR1 is SGHVS and CDR2 is FNYEAQ. CDR3 sequence reads: CASSPGGTATYEQYF. CDR3 nucleotide sequence: TGTGCCAGCAGCCCGGGCGGGACGGCCACCTACGAGCAGTACTTC.

The J gene is TRBJ1-2, the V gene TRBV18; D is perhaps TRBD1 (5 bases). Germline V gene lookup returns CDR1 KGHSH and CDR2 LQKENI. The germline V and J ends were trimmed by 1 base and 6 bases, with 12 bases remaining between them. This CDR3 has 14 amino acids. The CDR3 loop reads CASSPLQESDGYTF. CDR3 DNA: TGTGCCAGCTCACCACTACAGGAATCGGATGGCTACACCTTC.

The CDR3 DNA reads as TGTGCCAGCAGTCGGACAGCCCCCTATGGCTACACCTTC. Encoded protein: CASSRTAPYGYTF. V is TRBV28 and J is TRBJ1-2; D may be TRBD1 (6 bases). CDR3 length: 13 amino acids. Germline values: CDR1 MDHEN, CDR2 SYDVKM. Deletions cut 5 bases from V and 4 bases from J, with 11 bases between.

This clone occurred once. The chain recombines TRBV24-1 with TRBJ1-2, with 9 nucleotides matching TRBD1. With 3 bases clipped from V and 7 bases from J, the junction kept 5 bases outside the gene matches. Germline V gives CDR1 KGHDR, CDR2 SFDVKD. This CDR3 has 14 residues. As DNA, the CDR3 is TGTGCCACCAGTGATCCCACAGGGGGCTTTGGCTACACCTTC. It translates to CATSDPTGGFGYTF.

The chain joins TRBV6-5 to TRBJ2-7; TRBD1 or TRBD2 may be the D gene (6 bases each). Germline loops: CDR1 MNHEY, CDR2 SVGAGI. This CDR3 spans 14 amino acids. Trimming stripped 2 bases from V and 3 bases from J, with 11 bases between. CDR3 residues: CASSYGRGGYEQYF. CDR3 nucleotides: TGTGCCAGCAGTTACGGCAGGGGAGGCTACGAGCAGTACTTC.

The chain carries TRBV19 and TRBJ2-7; D tentatively reads TRBD1 or TRBD2 (6 bases each). The ends were cut back, 6 bases at V and 2 bases at J, with 14 bases in the middle. The CDR3 contains 14 residues. CDR1 and CDR2 from the germline V gene are LNHDA and SQIVND (reference sequence). The CDR3: CASSYREVAYEQYF. CDR3 sequence (DNA): TGTGCCAGTAGCTACAGGGAGGTGGCCTACGAGCAGTACTTC.

The gene calls are TRBV9 and TRBJ1-2; D remains ambiguous. The V gene's germline CDR1 is SGDLS and CDR2 YYNGEE. Trimming stripped 0 bases from V and 14 bases from J, with 14 bases between. This CDR3 comprises 12 residues. The CDR3 loop is CASSVDLGGQTF. As DNA, the CDR3 is TGTGCCAGCAGCGTAGATTTGGGCGGTCAGACCTTC.

V usage is TRBV2 and J usage is TRBJ2-5; D perhaps matches TRBD2 (5 bases). The CDR3 consists of 15 residues. Germline loops: CDR1 SNHLY, CDR2 FYNNEI. The germline V and J ends were trimmed by 7 bases and 4 bases, with 19 bases remaining between them. The CDR3 reads CASTDGVSSTETQYF. Written as DNA, the CDR3 is TGTGCCAGCACCGACGGGGTTTCTTCTACAGAGACCCAGTACTTC.

The gene calls are TRBV5-4 and TRBJ1-3; D ambiguous. The CDR3 runs 15 residues. The V end lost 3 bases, the J end lost 2 bases, and 12 bases lay between the germline ends. Looked up from germline, CDR1 is SGHNT and CDR2 is YYREEE (reference sequence). The CDR3 is CASSSFVGAGNTIYF. The CDR3 bases are TGTGCCAGCAGCTCCTTTGTCGGTGCTGGAAACACCATATATTTT.

CDR3 sequence: CASSLVGDRGPGYTF. The CDR3 DNA follows: TGTGCCAGCAGCTTAGTTGGGGACAGGGGGCCTGGCTACACCTTC. V and J are TRBV7-2 and TRBJ1-2; 12 bases match TRBD1. The J segment lost 7 bases and the V segment lost 1 base, leaving 4 bases of the junction unmatched. The CDR3 contains 15 residues. Germline V CDR1 and CDR2: SGHTA, FQGNSA. Filled out from reference TRBV7-2 and TRBJ1-2, the complete variable domain reads GAGVSQSPSNKVTEKGKDVELRCDPISGHTALYWYRQSLGQGLEFLIYFQGNSAPDKSGLPSDRFSAERTGGSVSTLTIQRTQQEDSAVYLCASSLVGDRGPGYTFGSGTRLTVV.

The V gene is TRBV9, the J gene TRBJ1-2; maybe TRBD1 (6 bases). Germline V gene lookup returns CDR1 SGDLS and CDR2 YYNGEE. This CDR3 is 14 amino acids long. The germline V and J ends were trimmed by 4 bases and 4 bases, with 14 bases remaining between them. This CDR3 is CASSLPGAPYGYTF. The CDR3 DNA reads TGTGCCAGCAGCTTACCAGGGGCCCCCTATGGCTACACCTTC.

The V gene is TRBV3-1 (or the pseudogene TRBV3-2), the J gene TRBJ1-4, with a tentative D call TRBD1 (5 bases). This CDR3 is 13 amino acids long. Trimming removed 8 bases at V and 3 bases at J, with 10 bases between. The V gene's germline CDR1 is LGHDT and CDR2 YNNKEL (reference sequence). In nucleotides, the CDR3 is TGTGCCAGCTCTGGGGCGGCTAATGAAAAACTGTTTTTT. Its protein is CASSGAANEKLFF.

This clone was seen just once. This chain links TRBV28 with TRBJ2-7, with 11 bases identical to TRBD1. The CDR3 totals 15 residues. Germline loops: CDR1 MDHEN, CDR2 SYDVKM. The V and J ends lost 5 bases and 4 bases, in that order; junction bases with no gene match: 7. CDR3 in DNA: TGTGCCAGCAGTCAATGGACAGGGGGCAAGTACGAGCAGTACTTC. Protein sequence: CASSQWTGGKYEQYF.

V and J are TRBV6-6 and TRBJ2-7, with 10 bases lining up with TRBD1. V dropped 7 bases and J dropped 6; count of bases not matched to a gene: 9. The CDR3 is 14 residues long. Germline V gene sequence: CDR1 MNHNY, CDR2 SVGAGI (reference sequence). The CDR3 loop is CASTHWGTGAEQYF. DNA for the CDR3: TGTGCCAGCACCCATTGGGGGACAGGGGCCGAGCAGTACTTC.

This chain joins TRBV6-5 and TRBJ2-5; 10 bases are shared with TRBD2. J lost 1 base, V lost 6 bases, and 2 bases had no gene match. Germline-derived CDR1 and CDR2 are MNHEY and SVGAGI. The CDR3 covers 14 residues. CDR3 nucleotide sequence: TGTGCCAGCAGCAGCGGGGGGGCCCAAGAGACCCAGTACTTC. Residues: CASSSGGAQETQYF.

This chain links TRBV15 with TRBJ2-1; D unclear. The CDR3 is 15 residues long. V was trimmed by 3 bases and J by 1 base, leaving 10 bases between them. CDR1 and CDR2 from the germline V gene are LNHNV and YYDKDF (reference sequence). This CDR3 is CATSRALISYNEQFF. For the CDR3, the DNA is TGTGCCACCAGCAGGGCCCTGATATCCTACAATGAGCAGTTCTTC. Supplemented by reference TRBV15 and TRBJ2-1, the full variable domain reads DAMVIQNPRYQVTQFGKPVTLSCSQTLNHNVMYWYQQKSSQAPKLLFHYYDKDFNNEADTPDNFQSRRPNTSFCFLDIRSPGLGDTAMYLCATSRALISYNEQFFGPGTRLTVL.

This chain joins TRBV7-8 and TRBJ2-7, with 9 nucleotides matching TRBD1. This CDR3 has 18 amino acids. Germline values: CDR1 SGHVS, CDR2 FQNEAQ. Losses at the gene ends were 4 bases for V and 2 bases for J; bases not matched to a gene: 15. The CDR3 nucleotides are TGTGCCAGCAGCTCAACGACAGGGGGGAGAATAGGAACCTACGAGCAGTACTTC. This sequence encodes CASSSTTGGRIGTYEQYF.